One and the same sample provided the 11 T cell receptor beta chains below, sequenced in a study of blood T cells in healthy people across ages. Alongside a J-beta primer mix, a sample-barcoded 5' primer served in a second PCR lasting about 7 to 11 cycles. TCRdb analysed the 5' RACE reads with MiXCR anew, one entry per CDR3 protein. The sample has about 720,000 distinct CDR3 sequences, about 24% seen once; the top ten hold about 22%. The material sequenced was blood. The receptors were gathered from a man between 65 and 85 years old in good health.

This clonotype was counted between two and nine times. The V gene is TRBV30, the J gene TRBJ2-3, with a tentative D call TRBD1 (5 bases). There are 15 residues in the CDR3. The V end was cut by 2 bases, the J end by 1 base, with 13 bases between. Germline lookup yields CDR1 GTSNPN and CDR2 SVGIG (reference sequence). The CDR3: CAWSPQGGGTDTQYF. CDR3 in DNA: TGTGCCTGGAGTCCCCAGGGTGGGGGCACAGATACGCAGTATTTT. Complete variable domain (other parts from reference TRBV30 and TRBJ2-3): SQTIHQWPATLVQPVGSPLSLECTVEGTSNPNLYWYRQAAGRGLQLLFYSVGIGQISSEVPQNLSASRPQDRQFILSSKKLLLSDSGFYLCAWSPQGGGTDTQYFGPGTRLTVL.

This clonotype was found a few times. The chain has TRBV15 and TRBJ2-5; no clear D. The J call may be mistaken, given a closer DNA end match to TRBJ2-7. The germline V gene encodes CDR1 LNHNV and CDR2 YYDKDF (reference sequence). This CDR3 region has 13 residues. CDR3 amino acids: CATSRDLQYEQYV. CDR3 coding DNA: TGTGCCACCAGCAGAGATCTCCAGTACGAGCAGTACGTC.

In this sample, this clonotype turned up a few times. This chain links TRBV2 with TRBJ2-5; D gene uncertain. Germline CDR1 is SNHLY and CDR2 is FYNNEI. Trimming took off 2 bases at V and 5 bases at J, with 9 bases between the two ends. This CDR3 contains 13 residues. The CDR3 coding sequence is TGTGCCAGCAGTGAAAGGCAATGGGAGACCCAGTACTTC. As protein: CASSERQWETQYF. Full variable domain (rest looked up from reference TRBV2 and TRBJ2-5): EPEVTQTPSHQVTQMGQEVILRCVPISNHLYFYWYRQILGQKVEFLVSFYNNEISEKSEIFDDQFSVERPDGSNFTLKIRSTKLEDSAMYFCASSERQWETQYFGPGTRLLVL.

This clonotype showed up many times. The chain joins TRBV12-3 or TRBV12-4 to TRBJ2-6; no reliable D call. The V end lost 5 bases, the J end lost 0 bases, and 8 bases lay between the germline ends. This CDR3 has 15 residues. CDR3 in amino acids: CASSPHSSGANVLTF. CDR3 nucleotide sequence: TGTGCCAGCAGTCCCCACAGCTCTGGGGCCAACGTCCTGACTTTC.

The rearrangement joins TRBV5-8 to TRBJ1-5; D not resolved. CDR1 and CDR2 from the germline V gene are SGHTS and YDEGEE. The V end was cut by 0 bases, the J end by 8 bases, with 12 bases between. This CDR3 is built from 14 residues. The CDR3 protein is CASSLAGGLEPQHF. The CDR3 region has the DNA TGTGCCAGCAGCTTGGCGGGAGGGTTGGAGCCCCAGCATTTT.

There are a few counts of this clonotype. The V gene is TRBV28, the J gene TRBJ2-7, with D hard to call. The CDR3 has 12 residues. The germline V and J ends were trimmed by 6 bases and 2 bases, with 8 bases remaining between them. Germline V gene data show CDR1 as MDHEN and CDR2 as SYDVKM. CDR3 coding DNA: TGTGCCAGCAGCAGATTTGCCTACGAGCAGTACTTC. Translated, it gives CASSRFAYEQYF.

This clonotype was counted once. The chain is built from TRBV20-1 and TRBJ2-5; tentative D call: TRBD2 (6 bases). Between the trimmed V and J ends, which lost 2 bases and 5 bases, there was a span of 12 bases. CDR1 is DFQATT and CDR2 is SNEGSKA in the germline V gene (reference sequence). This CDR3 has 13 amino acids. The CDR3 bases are TGCAGTGCTAGATTCGATGCGGGGGAGACCCAGTACTTC. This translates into CSARFDAGETQYF.

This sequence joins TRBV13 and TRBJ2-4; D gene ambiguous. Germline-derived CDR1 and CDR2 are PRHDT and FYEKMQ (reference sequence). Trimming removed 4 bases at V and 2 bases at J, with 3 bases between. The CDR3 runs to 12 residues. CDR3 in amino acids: CASSYSKNIQYF. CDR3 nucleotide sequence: TGTGCCAGCAGCTATTCCAAAAACATTCAGTACTTC.

CDR3 coding DNA: TGTGCCAGCAGTTTCACGGGCGTGGGGACTGAAGAGACCCAGTACTTC. It is translated as CASSFTGVGTEETQYF. The genes are TRBV28 and TRBJ2-5, with D tentatively TRBD2 (6 bases). Germline values: CDR1 MDHEN, CDR2 SYDVKM. The V end lost 3 bases, the J end lost 3 bases, and 17 bases lay between the germline ends. This CDR3 has 16 residues.

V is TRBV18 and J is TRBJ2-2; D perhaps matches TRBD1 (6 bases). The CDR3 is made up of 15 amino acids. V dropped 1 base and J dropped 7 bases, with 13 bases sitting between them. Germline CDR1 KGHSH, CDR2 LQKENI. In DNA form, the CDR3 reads TGTGCCAGCTCACCACTTGGTCAGGGACACGGGGAGCTGTTTTTT. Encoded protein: CASSPLGQGHGELFF.

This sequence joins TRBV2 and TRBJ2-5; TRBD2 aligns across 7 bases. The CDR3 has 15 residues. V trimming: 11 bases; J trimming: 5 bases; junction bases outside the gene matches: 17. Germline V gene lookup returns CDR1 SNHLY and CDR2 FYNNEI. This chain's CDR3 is CAGILAGRDRETQYF. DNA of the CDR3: TGTGCCGGCATCTTAGCGGGCAGGGATCGGGAGACCCAGTACTTC.